The present entry profiles one TCR beta chain with its context. With 3 bases clipped from V and 3 bases from J, the junction kept 3 bases outside the gene matches. CDR3 length equals 14 residues. The germline V gene has CDR1 MNHNS and CDR2 SASEGT. Per the authors' pipeline: Amplified reference gene primers provided the basis for estimating nucleated cell counts. Repertoires were generated with immunoSEQ multiplex PCR, while TCRdb's copy carries only in-frame clones and drops some. That table furnishes V, J and clone size, whereas the DNA furnished D and trimming. This table holds about 160,000 clones, 90% to 95% found once. This sample was included in a study of blood T cell repertoires in COVID-19. Study as a whole: Sources were T cells, B-cell-depleted T cells, or PBMCs; the material itself was cDNA or gDNA.

This clonotype was obtained from a man aged 50 to 60 with acute or convalescent COVID-19. The chain links TRBV6-1 to TRBJ2-3; 7 nucleotides align to TRBD2. Material for sequencing was peripheral blood. As DNA, the CDR3 is TGTGCCAGCAGTGAGACAGCGGGGACAGATACGCAGTATTTT. Translation gives CASSETAGTDTQYF.